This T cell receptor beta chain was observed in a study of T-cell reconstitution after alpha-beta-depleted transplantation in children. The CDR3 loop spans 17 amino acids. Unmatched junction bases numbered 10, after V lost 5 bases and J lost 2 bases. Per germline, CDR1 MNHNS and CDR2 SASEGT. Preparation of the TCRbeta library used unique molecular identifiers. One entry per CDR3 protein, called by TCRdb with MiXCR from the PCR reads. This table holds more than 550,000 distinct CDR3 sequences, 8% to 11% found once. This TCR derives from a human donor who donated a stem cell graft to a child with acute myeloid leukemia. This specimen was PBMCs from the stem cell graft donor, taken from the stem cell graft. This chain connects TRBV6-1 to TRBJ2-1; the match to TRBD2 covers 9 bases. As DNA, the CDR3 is TGTGCCAGCAGTCGCCCCATAGCGGGAGCGGCCTACAATGAGCAGTTCTTC. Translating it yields CASSRPIAGAAYNEQFF.